This TCR beta chain was sequenced during a study of human thymus T cells. Study-wide results and caveats: Within thymic and blood repertoires, V and J gene usage appeared to be biased.

Corrective surgery for congenital heart defects was being performed on the healthy Finnish infants who served as donors. Half of the eight donors gave roughly 0.5-1 mL blood during surgery. Genomic DNA was extracted from every available blood leukocyte. Trimming removed 5 bases from V and 7 bases from J; junction bases left unmatched: 6. CDR1 and CDR2 from the germline V gene are MNHEY and SMNVEV (reference sequence). The CDR3 has 14 residues. The method was immunoSEQ multiplex PCR; TCRdb's version includes in-frame clones alone and lacks a portion of them. This table holds 46,000 or so clones, 95% found once. Concerning this clone itself: Its antigen is still unknown.

This chain links TRBV27 with TRBJ2-1; 9 nucleotides match TRBD2. The clonotype originates from a girl less than two years old with a congenital heart defect but otherwise immunologically healthy. Sequenced: blood. CDR3 loop: CASSLSGSGNEQFF. For the CDR3, the DNA is TGTGCCAGCAGTCTTAGCGGGAGTGGAAATGAGCAGTTCTTC.